Below, 9 T cell receptor beta chains from the same sample are listed, as sequenced in a study of PD-1 blockade in mismatch repair-deficient tumors. Some clones are missing from TCRdb's copy, which holds only in-frame ones; the method was immunoSEQ multiplex PCR. This table has some 85,000 clones, more than 80% appearing once. Here the sequenced sample was peripheral blood, taken 44 weeks after starting pembrolizumab. The source of these receptors is an adult with mismatch repair-deficient cancer.

This clone was seen once. This chain uses TRBV29-1 with TRBJ2-7, with 12 bases identical to TRBD2. Germline V gives CDR1 SQVTM, CDR2 ANQGSEA. Trimming at V came to 5 bases and at J to 2 bases, leaving 13 bases not matched to a gene. The CDR3 sequence is 17 residues long. The CDR3 here is CSVWATSGRETPYEQYF. In DNA, the CDR3 is TGCAGCGTTTGGGCGACTAGCGGGAGAGAAACTCCCTACGAGCAGTACTTC.

The chain carries TRBV2 and TRBJ2-1, with a tentative D call TRBD1 (5 bases). Germline CDR1 SNHLY, CDR2 FYNNEI. Between the trimmed V and J ends, which lost 8 bases and 6 bases, there was a span of 14 bases. This CDR3 contains 13 residues. This chain's CDR3 is CASSVAGINEQFF. DNA of the CDR3: TGTGCCAGCTCCGTTGCAGGGATCAATGAGCAGTTCTTC. Drawing the rest from reference TRBV2 and TRBJ2-1, the complete variable domain is EPEVTQTPSHQVTQMGQEVILRCVPISNHLYFYWYRQILGQKVEFLVSFYNNEISEKSEIFDDQFSVERPDGSNFTLKIRSTKLEDSAMYFCASSVAGINEQFFGPGTRLTVL.

The chain uses TRBV2 and TRBJ1-5; D ambiguous. The CDR3 length is 14 residues. CDR1 and CDR2 from the germline V gene are SNHLY and FYNNEI. Trimming took off 6 bases at V and 7 bases at J, with 16 bases between the two ends. The CDR3 bases are TGTGCCAGCAGCCTAAGAGGGAAAAGGCAGCCCCAGCATTTT. It translates to CASSLRGKRQPQHF. Variable domain in full (rest from reference TRBV2 and TRBJ1-5): EPEVTQTPSHQVTQMGQEVILRCVPISNHLYFYWYRQILGQKVEFLVSFYNNEISEKSEIFDDQFSVERPDGSNFTLKIRSTKLEDSAMYFCASSLRGKRQPQHFGDGTRLSIL.

The V gene is TRBV7-2, the J gene TRBJ2-2; tentative D call: TRBD1 (6 bases). Trimming pared 5 bases from V and 3 bases from J, leaving 10 bases between. Germline CDR1 and CDR2: SGHTA and FQGNSA. The CDR3 sequence is 14 residues long. The CDR3 loop is CASSRTEDTGELFF. The CDR3 nucleotides read TGTGCCAGCAGCCGGACAGAGGACACCGGGGAGCTGTTTTTT.

This chain uses TRBV5-6 with TRBJ1-5; no clear D. The CDR3 length is 15 residues. V lost 4 bases, J lost 4 bases, and 15 bases lay in between. Germline V gene sequence: CDR1 SGHDT, CDR2 YYEEEE. The CDR3 is CASSIRTEGNQPQHF. CDR3 DNA: TGTGCCAGCAGCATAAGGACGGAGGGTAATCAGCCCCAGCATTTT.

This clone was observed once. This chain links TRBV7-9 with TRBJ2-7; unclear D gene. The CDR3 sequence is 13 residues long. Trimming stripped 3 bases from V and 6 bases from J, with 12 bases between. The germline V gene encodes CDR1 SEHNR and CDR2 FQNEAQ (reference sequence). The CDR3: CASSFTESGEQYF. For the CDR3, the DNA is TGTGCCAGCAGCTTCACGGAATCGGGCGAGCAGTACTTC.

CDR3: CATSRRTSAVSVKETQYF. The CDR3 DNA is TGTGCCACCAGCCGAAGGACTAGCGCCGTTAGCGTGAAAGAGACCCAGTACTTC. The V gene is TRBV15, the J gene TRBJ2-5; 9 bases align to TRBD2. The CDR3 contains 18 residues. Trimming removed 5 bases from V and 3 bases from J; junction bases left unmatched: 16. CDR1 is LNHNV, CDR2 YYDKDF, per germline (reference sequence).

The chain carries TRBV5-5 and TRBJ2-7; D ambiguous. V lost 5 bases and J lost 2, with 20 bases in between. The CDR3 is 16 amino acids. Germline CDR1 and CDR2: SGHKS and YYEKEE (reference sequence). This chain's CDR3 is CASSLPFGSTTYEQYF. In DNA form, the CDR3 reads TGTGCCAGCAGTCTGCCTTTTGGCTCAACAACCTACGAGCAGTACTTC.

V usage is TRBV29-1 and J usage is TRBJ2-1; 7 bases line up with TRBD1. The CDR3 extends over 17 amino acids. Germline V gene lookup returns CDR1 SQVTM and CDR2 ANQGSEA. The ends lost 3 bases at V and 0 bases at J; junction bases unmatched: 11. Here the CDR3 DNA reads TGCAGCGTTGACGGGACAGTTGATTCCTCCTCCTACAATGAGCAGTTCTTC. Translation: CSVDGTVDSSSYNEQFF.